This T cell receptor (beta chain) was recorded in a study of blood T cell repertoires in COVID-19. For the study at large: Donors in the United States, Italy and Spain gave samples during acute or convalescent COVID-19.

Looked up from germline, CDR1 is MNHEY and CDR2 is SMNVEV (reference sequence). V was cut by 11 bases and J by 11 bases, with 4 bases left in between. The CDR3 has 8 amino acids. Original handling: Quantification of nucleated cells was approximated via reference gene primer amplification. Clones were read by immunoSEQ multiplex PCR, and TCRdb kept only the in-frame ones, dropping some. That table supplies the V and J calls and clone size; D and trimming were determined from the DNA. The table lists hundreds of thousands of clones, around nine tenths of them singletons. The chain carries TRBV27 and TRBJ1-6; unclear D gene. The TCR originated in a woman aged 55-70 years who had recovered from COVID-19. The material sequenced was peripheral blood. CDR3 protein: CAPAPLHF. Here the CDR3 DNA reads TGTGCCCCTGCACCCCTCCACTTT.